Presented here are 13 T cell receptor beta chains from one specimen sequenced in a study of lung T cells in sarcoidosis with Löfgren's syndrome. TCRdb reprocessed the reads via MiXCR and lists one record per CDR3 protein. The repertoire holds about 63,000 distinct CDR3 sequences, with 21% as singletons. Source material: CD4+ T cells from PBMCs. Source of these receptors: a human donor with sarcoidosis (Löfgren's syndrome or another form), or a control subject (not recorded which).

The rearrangement joins TRBV24-1 to TRBJ2-7; D unresolved. Trimming pared 4 bases from V and 5 bases from J, leaving 11 bases between. Germline V lookup: CDR1 KGHDR, CDR2 SFDVKD. This CDR3 comprises 13 residues. CDR3 loop: CATSDPPGDEQYF. The CDR3 nucleotides are TGTGCCACCAGTGACCCGCCAGGCGACGAGCAGTACTTC.

V gene TRBV3-1 combines with J gene TRBJ2-1, with a possible D match to TRBD1 (5 bases). V lost 1 base to trimming and J lost 7 bases, with 11 bases between them. Germline values: CDR1 LGHDT, CDR2 YNNKEL (reference sequence). CDR3 length: 14 amino acids. The CDR3 nucleotides read TGTGCCAGCAGCCAAGTCCCCCAGGGTAATGAGCAGTTCTTC. It codes for CASSQVPQGNEQFF.

This clonotype was counted between two and nine times. This chain connects TRBV11-2 to TRBJ1-2; D is ambiguous. The V end was cut by 10 bases, the J end by 5 bases, with 14 bases between. Germline V gene data show CDR1 as SGHAT and CDR2 as FQNNGV. The CDR3 consists of 12 residues. DNA for the CDR3: TGTGCCACCTCACCTTCTGGATATGGCTACACCTTC. Protein: CATSPSGYGYTF.

In the case of this clonotype: A read error may be the cause here, since a much bigger clone is one base away. This chain uses TRBV20-1 with TRBJ2-7; D is perhaps TRBD1 (5 bases). This CDR3 has 13 amino acids. The germline V gene encodes CDR1 DFQATT and CDR2 SNEGSKA (reference sequence). V shed 6 bases and J shed 2 bases, with 14 bases lying between them. This CDR3 reads CSAIMLGPYEQYF. Here the CDR3 DNA reads TGCAGTGCCATTATGTTGGGGCCCTACGAGCAGTACTTC.

This clonotype was detected ten times or more. The rearrangement links TRBV6-1 to TRBJ2-2; 7 nucleotides line up with TRBD1. Losses at the gene ends were 6 bases for V and 5 bases for J; bases not matched to a gene: 9. The CDR3 has 15 residues. Germline-derived CDR1 and CDR2 are MNHNS and SASEGT. As DNA, the CDR3 is TGTGCCAGCAGACGACAGGGTTCCCCAACCGGGGAGCTGTTTTTT. It yields the protein CASRRQGSPTGELFF.

Note on this clonotype: Since a much larger clone is just one base distant, this may be a read error. J is TRBJ2-5 and V is TRBV28, with 7 bases fitting TRBD2. Per the germline V gene, CDR1 is MDHEN and CDR2 is SYDVKM. V was clipped by 6 bases and J by 1 base; unmatched bases: 5. The CDR3 contains 14 residues. The CDR3 reads CASRSPSGQETQYF. For the CDR3, the DNA is TGTGCCAGCAGGTCCCCTAGCGGCCAAGAGACCCAGTACTTC.

This clonotype was recorded at least ten times. The chain couples TRBV28 to TRBJ1-1, with unresolved D. CDR3 length: 14 residues. The germline CDR1 and CDR2 sequences are MDHEN and SYDVKM. The V and J ends lost 5 bases and 7 bases respectively, with 17 bases between them. The CDR3 DNA reads as TGTGCCAGCAGTACCCCTAACAGTTTGCTTGAAGCTTTCTTT. Residues: CASSTPNSLLEAFF.

This clonotype was counted ten times or more. CDR3 bases: TGTGCCAGCAGTAAAGGACAGGGACCCTCTTACGAGCAGTACGTC. Translating it yields CASSKGQGPSYEQYV. The chain combines TRBV25-1 with TRBJ2-7, with TRBD1 identical over 8 bases. The CDR3 sequence is 15 residues long. Germline loops: CDR1 MGHDK, CDR2 SYGVNS. V was pared by 5 bases and J by 4 bases, with 10 bases of the junction left unmatched.

V and J are TRBV28 and TRBJ1-6, with D tentatively TRBD1 (5 bases). The ends were cut back, 7 bases at V and 0 bases at J, with 13 bases in the middle. From germline, CDR1 is MDHEN and CDR2 SYDVKM. The CDR3 has 16 residues. The CDR3: CASIIRGSSYNSPLHF. CDR3 coding DNA: TGTGCCAGCATCATAAGGGGAAGCTCCTATAATTCACCCCTCCACTTT.

This clonotype was detected many times. The chain is built from TRBV6-1 and TRBJ2-2; 9 nucleotides align to TRBD1. The germline V gene encodes CDR1 MNHNS and CDR2 SASEGT. Trimming removed 6 bases from V and 6 bases from J; junction bases left unmatched: 11. The CDR3 spans 16 residues. The CDR3 is CASSSIGTGTPGELFF. CDR3 DNA sequence: TGTGCCAGCAGCTCAATTGGGACAGGGACACCCGGGGAGCTGTTTTTT.

This clonotype was found many times. The J gene is TRBJ2-5, the V gene TRBV20-1, with D possibly being TRBD1 or TRBD2 (6 bases each). The CDR3 is 14 amino acids. Germline lookup yields CDR1 DFQATT and CDR2 SNEGSKA (reference sequence). The V end lost 5 bases, the J end lost 3 bases, and 16 bases lay between the germline ends. The CDR3 sequence is CSAYGGRMEETQYF. CDR3 coding DNA: TGCAGTGCTTACGGGGGCCGGATGGAAGAGACCCAGTACTTC.

About this clonotype itself: This clone may be a read error of a much larger clone one base away. This chain links TRBV4-2 with TRBJ1-2; tentatively, D is TRBD1 (6 bases). This CDR3 contains 14 residues. Germline-derived CDR1 and CDR2 are LGHNA and YNFKEQ. As DNA, the CDR3 is TGTACCAGCAGCCAAGATGTGGCAGGGGATGGCTACACCTTC. Translation: CTSSQDVAGDGYTF.

This clonotype was seen more than once but under ten times. The V gene is TRBV19, the J gene TRBJ1-5; D is unresolved. Germline CDR1 is LNHDA and CDR2 is SQIVND (reference sequence). The ends were cut back, 11 bases at V and 0 bases at J, with 20 bases in the middle. There are 16 residues in the CDR3. As DNA, the CDR3 is TGTGCCGGAATCCCTCAGCGGGGAGATAGCAATCAGCCCCAGCATTTT. Translating gives CAGIPQRGDSNQPQHF.